This paragraph covers one T cell receptor (beta chain) sequence. The CDR3 has 13 residues. Trimming shortened V by 3 bases and J by 5 bases, and 10 bases separated the two germline ends. Germline CDR1 reads MNHNS; CDR2 reads SASEGT. This sample was taken from a study of immune characteristics of hereditary and idiopathic chronic pancreatitis. Sequenced by immunoSEQ multiplex PCR; TCRdb stores in-frame clones only, minus some. The sample includes approximately 6,000 clones, approximately 70% of them seen just once. Chronic pancreatitis tissue was collected during total pancreatectomy with islet autotransplantation.

The sample consisted of pancreas tissue with hereditary chronic pancreatitis. The rearrangement joins TRBV6-1 to TRBJ1-2; D may be TRBD1 (5 bases). The sequence was collected from a human donor with chronic pancreatitis. The CDR3 loop reads CASSDRGLYGYTF. CDR3 bases: TGTGCCAGCAGTGACCGGGGCTTATATGGCTACACCTTC.